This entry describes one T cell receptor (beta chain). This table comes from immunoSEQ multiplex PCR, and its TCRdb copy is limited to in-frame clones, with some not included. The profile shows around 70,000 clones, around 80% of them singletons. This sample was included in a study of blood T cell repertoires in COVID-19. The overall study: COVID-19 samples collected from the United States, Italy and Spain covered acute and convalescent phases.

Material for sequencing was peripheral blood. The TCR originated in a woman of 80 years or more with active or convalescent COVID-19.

The CDR3 DNA follows: TGTGCCAGCAGCGGACAGGAAGGGGCTATTTATGAAAAACTGTTTTTT. This gives the protein CASSGQEGAIYEKLFF. The chain carries TRBV28 and TRBJ1-4; 7 bases are shared with TRBD1. Per germline, CDR1 MDHEN and CDR2 SYDVKM. The V segment lost 6 bases and the J segment 6 bases; nucleotides outside the gene matches: 13. The CDR3 length is 16 residues.